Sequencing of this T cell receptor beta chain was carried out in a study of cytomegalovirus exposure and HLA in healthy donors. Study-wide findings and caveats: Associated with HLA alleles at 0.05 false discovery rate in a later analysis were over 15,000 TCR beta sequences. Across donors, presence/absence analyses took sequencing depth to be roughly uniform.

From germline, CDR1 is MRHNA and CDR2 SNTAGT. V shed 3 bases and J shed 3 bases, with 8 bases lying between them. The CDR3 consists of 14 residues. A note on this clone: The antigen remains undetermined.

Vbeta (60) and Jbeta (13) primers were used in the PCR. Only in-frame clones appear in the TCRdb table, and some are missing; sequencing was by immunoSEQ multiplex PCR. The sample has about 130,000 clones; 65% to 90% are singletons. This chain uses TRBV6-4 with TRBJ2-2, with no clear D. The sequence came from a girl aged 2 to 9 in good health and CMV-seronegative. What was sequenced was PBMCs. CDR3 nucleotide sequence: TGTGCCAGCAGTGATTCTGCAGACACCGGGGAGCTGTTTTTT. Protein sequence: CASSDSADTGELFF.